This TCR beta chain stems from a study of T cell responses to AZD1222 COVID-19 vaccine. Study-wide background: Second-dose timings of about 4 or about 12 weeks were pooled. Regarding the study as a whole: All repertoire sampling was performed exclusively after the peak T cell response. The CD4 TCRs associated with vaccination extended across spike and predominated at 160-218 and 743-854. A reported finding is that nearly half of spike-specific TCRs target unmutated variant regions.

The V end was cut by 4 bases, the J end by 2 bases, with 9 bases between. From germline, CDR1 is MNHNS and CDR2 SASEGT. The length of the CDR3 is 13 residues. TCRdb's copy holds only in-frame clones and misses some; the assay was immunoSEQ multiplex PCR. Among 150,000 to 200,000 clones listed, roughly 89% were seen once. In this sample, this clone turned up a few times. The antigen remains unidentified. Material: peripheral blood, obtained on day 0 of AZD1222 vaccination. The source of this sequence is an adult in good health. The chain recombines TRBV6-1 with TRBJ2-7; D may be TRBD2 (5 bases). DNA for the CDR3: TGTGCCAGCAGTGCGACGGGGACCTACGAGCAGTACGTC. It specifies CASSATGTYEQYV.